These T cell receptor beta chains were read from a single sample in a study of blood T cell repertoires in COVID-19. Clones were sequenced by immunoSEQ multiplex PCR, and TCRdb holds only the in-frame ones, with some missing. The sample holds 350,000 or so clones, roughly 90% seen once. The sample was PBMCs or T cells enriched from blood (not recorded which). The receptors shown here come from a woman aged 30 to 39 who had been exposed to COVID-19. The CDR3 runs from the conserved cysteine through the conserved F or W. D genes are given only for firm matches. Expanded clones get a size class; other rows say once, few or many, or leave the size out.

v_call,d_call,j_call,cdr3_length,clone_size,cdr3_aa,cdr3_nt
TRBV28,-,TRBJ1-5,14,-,CASSDPGNNQPQHF,TGTGCCAGCAGTGACCCGGGGAACAATCAGCCCCAGCATTTT
TRBV7-8,-,TRBJ2-1,16,-,CASSLAWGEIYNEQFF,TGTGCCAGCAGCTTAGCGTGGGGGGAAATCTACAATGAGCAGTTCTTC
TRBV27,-,TRBJ1-5,13,-,CASSLGGVQPQHF,TGTGCCAGCAGTTTGGGGGGTGTCCAGCCCCAGCATTTT
TRBV2,TRBD1,TRBJ2-2,12,-,CASGQDTGELFF,TGTGCCAGCGGACAGGACACCGGGGAGCTGTTTTTT
TRBV7-8,TRBD1,TRBJ2-2,17,once,CASSLARAGGWTGELFF,TGTGCCAGCAGCTTAGCGAGGGCAGGGGGCTGGACCGGGGAGCTGTTTTTT
TRBV28,TRBD2,TRBJ2-1,14,-,CASSWLAGINEQFF,TGTGCCAGCAGTTGGCTAGCGGGGATCAATGAGCAGTTCTTC
TRBV28,-,TRBJ1-3,11,-,CATDTPNTIYF,TGTGCCACTGACACCCCAAACACCATATATTTT
TRBV9,TRBD1,TRBJ2-6,18,-,CASSPRQGSHSGANVLTF,TGTGCCAGCAGCCCACGACAGGGCTCACACTCTGGGGCCAACGTCCTGACTTTC
TRBV28,TRBD1,TRBJ2-1,15,-,CASSSGQGGLHEQFF,TGTGCCAGCAGTTCCGGACAGGGTGGGCTCCATGAGCAGTTCTTC
TRBV27,TRBD1,TRBJ2-3,14,-,CASSRDRNTDTQYF,TGTGCCAGCAGCCGGGACAGGAACACAGATACGCAGTATTTT
TRBV4-2,-,TRBJ1-1,13,-,CASSRDTGNEAFF,TGTGCCAGCAGCCGGGACACAGGCAATGAAGCTTTCTTT
TRBV5-4,TRBD2,TRBJ2-5,16,-,CASSQIGLAGGETQYF,TGTGCCAGCAGCCAGATAGGACTAGCGGGAGGAGAGACCCAGTACTTC
TRBV18,-,TRBJ2-5,14,few,CASSPPAGGRTQYF,TGTGCCAGCTCACCCCCCGCTGGGGGCCGGACCCAGTACTTC
TRBV5-1,TRBD2,TRBJ2-7,16,-,CASSYDSSGGYDEQYF,TGCGCCAGCAGCTACGACTCTTCCGGGGGGTACGACGAGCAGTACTTC
TRBV3-1/TRBV3-2,-,TRBJ1-4,14,-,CASALVGSDEKLFF,TGTGCCAGCGCCCTCGTAGGGAGTGATGAAAAACTGTTTTTT
TRBV28,-,TRBJ2-1,14,-,CASSLLVSYNEQFF,TGTGCCAGCAGTTTATTAGTGTCCTACAATGAGCAGTTCTTC
TRBV2,TRBD2,TRBJ2-2,14,-,CASRASGSTGELFF,TGTGCCAGCAGGGCTAGCGGGAGTACCGGGGAGCTGTTTTTT
TRBV7-2,-,TRBJ1-1,13,-,CASSRSLNTEAFF,TGTGCCAGCAGCCGAAGCTTGAACACTGAAGCTTTCTTT
TRBV3-1/TRBV3-2,TRBD1,TRBJ1-3,17,-,CASSQSPTGAAGNTIYF,TGTGCCAGCAGCCAAAGTCCGACAGGGGCTGCTGGAAACACCATATATTTT
TRBV29-1,TRBD2,TRBJ2-1,13,-,CSVRGGKRNEQFF,TGCAGCGTTCGGGGGGGGAAGAGAAATGAGCAGTTCTTC
TRBV9,-,TRBJ2-1,16,-,CASSVARFGEDNEQFF,TGTGCCAGCAGCGTAGCTAGGTTCGGGGAAGACAATGAGCAGTTCTTC
TRBV12-5,TRBD1,TRBJ2-4,15,once,CASGFAGQGINIQYF,TGTGCTAGTGGTTTTGCGGGACAGGGGATAAACATTCAGTACTTC
TRBV18,TRBD1,TRBJ1-4,12,-,CASSDRGEKLFF,TGTGCCAGCTCGGACAGGGGTGAAAAACTGTTTTTT
TRBV30,-,TRBJ1-6,14,-,CAWTGSQKNSPLHF,TGTGCCTGGACAGGGTCTCAGAAAAATTCACCCCTCCACTTT
TRBV27,TRBD1,TRBJ2-1,16,once,CASSGQGLSSYNEQFF,TGTGCCAGCAGTGGACAGGGCCTGAGCTCCTACAATGAGCAGTTCTTC
TRBV3-1/TRBV3-2,TRBD1,TRBJ1-1,18,many,CASSQGFLGQGMNTEAFF,TGTGCCAGCAGCCAAGGTTTTCTGGGACAGGGAATGAACACTGAAGCTTTCTTT
TRBV11-3,-,TRBJ2-1,14,-,CASSLDLAYNEQFF,TGTGCCAGCAGCTTAGATCTGGCTTACAATGAGCAGTTCTTC
TRBV11-3,TRBD2,TRBJ2-3,16,few,CASSLELAGLTDTQYF,TGTGCCAGCAGCTTAGAGCTAGCGGGGCTCACAGATACGCAGTATTTT
TRBV6-8,TRBD1,TRBJ1-4,15,-,CASRGQGQTNEKLFF,TGTGCCAGCAGGGGACAGGGGCAAACTAATGAAAAACTGTTTTTT
TRBV19,-,TRBJ1-6,14,-,CASSIPHLNSPLHF,TGTGCCAGTAGTATCCCACATCTGAATTCACCCCTCCACTTT
TRBV15,TRBD1,TRBJ2-1,16,-,CATSRAATGTYNEQFF,TGTGCCACCAGCAGAGCGGCGACAGGGACCTACAATGAGCAGTTCTTC
TRBV30,-,TRBJ1-2,13,-,CAWDYPGAQGYTF,TGTGCCTGGGATTATCCAGGGGCTCAGGGCTACACCTTC
TRBV7-9,TRBD2,TRBJ2-1,13,-,CASSWTSGSEQFF,TGTGCCAGCAGCTGGACTAGCGGGAGTGAGCAGTTCTTC
TRBV6-5,-,TRBJ2-5,15,-,CASSYDASGRETQYF,TGTGCCAGCAGTTACGATGCTTCCGGGAGAGAGACCCAGTACTTC
TRBV5-1,-,TRBJ2-6,15,-,CASSLVQAGANVLTF,TGCGCCAGCAGCTTGGTCCAGGCTGGGGCCAACGTCCTGACTTTC
TRBV6-5,-,TRBJ1-5,13,-,CASTPDGGQPQHF,TGTGCCAGCACCCCGGACGGAGGTCAGCCCCAGCATTTT
TRBV27,TRBD2,TRBJ2-7,14,-,CASSPGTSGYEQYF,TGTGCCAGCAGTCCAGGGACTAGCGGCTACGAGCAGTACTTC
TRBV28,TRBD1,TRBJ2-1,17,-,CASSSPPDRGLYNEQFF,TGTGCCAGCAGTTCTCCCCCAGACAGGGGGCTCTACAATGAGCAGTTCTTC
TRBV27,-,TRBJ2-2,15,-,CASSLGQRNTGELFF,TGTGCCAGCAGTTTAGGACAGAGAAACACCGGGGAGCTGTTTTTT
TRBV3-1/TRBV3-2,-,TRBJ1-4,13,-,CASSQGHNEKLFF,TGTGCCAGCAGCCAAGGGCACAATGAAAAACTGTTTTTT
TRBV7-3,-,TRBJ1-1,17,-,CASSYKDSRRLNTEAFF,TGTGCCAGCAGCTATAAGGACAGCCGAAGATTGAACACTGAAGCTTTCTTT
TRBV19,TRBD1,TRBJ2-4,16,-,CASRTDRDRGRNIQYF,TGTGCCAGTAGGACGGACCGGGACAGGGGTAGAAACATTCAGTACTTC
TRBV28,TRBD1,TRBJ1-2,13,-,CASSKTGGYGYTF,TGTGCCAGCAGTAAAACAGGGGGGTATGGCTACACCTTC
TRBV9,TRBD1,TRBJ1-2,15,-,CASSEEGDSNYGYTF,TGTGCCAGCAGCGAAGAGGGGGACAGCAACTATGGCTACACCTTC
TRBV27,-,TRBJ1-1,14,-,CASSRRQENTEAFF,TGTGCCAGCAGTCGTCGACAGGAGAACACTGAAGCTTTCTTT